This T cell receptor beta chain comes out of a study of T-cell reconstitution after alpha-beta-depleted transplantation in children. The study's findings and limits: Some patients' high day-60 TCRbeta diversity was traced to surviving recipient T cells and thymic progenitors.

Preparing the TCRbeta library involved the use of unique molecular identifiers. In TCRdb, the PCR reads were re-called with MiXCR into one record per CDR3 protein. The table includes hundreds of thousands of distinct CDR3 sequences, 13% detected once. V was shortened by 8 bases and J by 1 base, with 15 bases between the two germline ends. Germline V gene sequence: CDR1 MDHEN, CDR2 SYDVKM. The CDR3 totals 14 residues. This clonotype was seen more than once but under ten times. What it binds is not known. This rearrangement joins TRBV28 to TRBJ2-7, with a tentative D call TRBD1 (6 bases). The material was PBMCs, mostly from graft donor cells, obtained 360 days after TCRalphabeta/CD19-depleted stem cell transplant. This sequence originates from a male patient between 5 and 17 years old who had a stem cell transplant for acute myeloid leukemia, so the T cells may come from the graft donor. DNA for the CDR3: TGTGCCAGCGTCACAGGGCCATCTTCCTACGAGCAGTACTTC. This encodes CASVTGPSSYEQYF.